This T cell receptor (beta chain) was identified during a study of T cells after yellow fever vaccination. The germline CDR1 and CDR2 sequences are SGHRS and YFSETQ. Trimming removed 4 bases at V and 1 base at J, with 10 bases between. The CDR3 has 14 residues. A single record per CDR3 protein comes from TCRdb applying MiXCR to the 5' RACE reads. The sample carries 200,000 to 300,000 distinct CDR3 sequences, approximately 13% recorded once. The clonotype comes from a man aged 30 to 39 who received the YFV17D yellow fever vaccine. The sequences come from CD4+ T cells sorted from PBMCs, collected 45 days after the yellow fever booster vaccination. This rearrangement joins TRBV5-1 to TRBJ2-3; D may be TRBD1 (5 bases). CDR3 residues: CASSPGAGTDTQYF. As DNA, the CDR3 is TGCGCCAGCAGCCCTGGGGCCGGCACAGATACGCAGTATTTT.